The next 5 T cell receptor beta chains were all read from a single sample in a study of cytomegalovirus exposure and HLA in healthy donors. Both 60 Vbeta primers and 13 Jbeta primers went into the PCR. Libraries were prepared by immunoSEQ multiplex PCR; TCRdb keeps only in-frame clonotypes and omits some of them. Altogether more than 80,000 clones are present, 55% to 75% being singletons, with the ten largest covering 3.2%. The source material was PBMCs. All receptors derive from a man aged 55-75 years in good health and CMV-seronegative.

The chain links TRBV6-5 to TRBJ2-7; TRBD1 is a possible D gene (6 bases). The germline V gene has CDR1 MNHEY and CDR2 SVGAGI. V gave up 2 bases and J gave up 6 bases, with 14 bases separating them. This CDR3 region has 14 residues. CDR3 sequence reads: CASSYGPGALEQYF. CDR3 DNA sequence: TGTGCCAGCAGTTACGGGCCAGGGGCCCTCGAGCAGTACTTC.

This clone was counted a few times. CDR3 bases: TGTGCCAGCAGTTTGTCTAGCGGGAGGGCCTGGGACATTCAGTACTTC. Its protein product is CASSLSSGRAWDIQYF. The rearrangement links TRBV25-1 to TRBJ2-4; 12 bases agree with TRBD2. Germline V CDR1 and CDR2: MGHDK, SYGVNS. V dropped 5 bases and J dropped 8; count of bases not matched to a gene: 10. The CDR3 totals 16 residues.

This chain links TRBV27 with TRBJ1-5; possibly TRBD1 for D (6 bases). In germline, CDR1 is MNHEY, CDR2 SMNVEV (reference sequence). The CDR3 has 15 amino acids. V lost 2 bases and J lost 3, with 11 bases in between. CDR3 DNA: TGTGCCAGCAGTTTAAGGACAGCTCCCAATCAGCCCCAGCATTTT. Translated, it gives CASSLRTAPNQPQHF.

CDR3 sequence reads: CAWSRDSDYSNQPQHF. Written as DNA, the CDR3 is TGTGCCTGGAGTCGGGACAGCGATTATAGCAATCAGCCCCAGCATTTT. The J gene is TRBJ1-5, the V gene TRBV30, with 7 bases aligning to TRBD1. The CDR3 is made up of 16 amino acids. The germline CDR1 and CDR2 sequences are GTSNPN and SVGIG (reference sequence). The V and J ends lost 2 bases and 0 bases, in that order; junction bases with no gene match: 7.

The chain recombines TRBV6-4 with TRBJ2-1; TRBD2 matches at 7 bases. Germline-derived CDR1 and CDR2 are MRHNA and SNTAGT. The V and J ends lost 3 bases and 1 base, in that order; junction bases with no gene match: 3. The CDR3 loop spans 15 amino acids. The chain's CDR3 is CASSEGSGSYNEQFF. In DNA, the CDR3 is TGTGCCAGCAGTGAAGGTAGCGGGTCCTACAATGAGCAGTTCTTC.